This T cell receptor (beta chain) was identified in a study of blood T cell repertoires in COVID-19. For the study at large: Spain, Italy and the United States supplied samples that represented acute and convalescent COVID-19. PBMCs, B-cell-depleted T cells, or T cells were the source of the cDNA or gDNA that made up the material.

Source study methods: Estimation of nucleated cell counts was performed using reference gene primer amplification. Clones were sequenced by immunoSEQ multiplex PCR, and TCRdb holds only the in-frame ones, with some missing. The V and J calls and clone size were taken over from that table, and D and trimming were inferred from the DNA. This table has about 250,000 clones, approximately 84% appearing once. Two negative PCRs, clearance, or symptom resolution characterized the recovered Cohort 3 donors. The germline V gene has CDR1 MGHDK and CDR2 SYGVNS. The CDR3 spans 13 residues. V lost 4 bases and J lost 2, with 6 bases in between.

This receptor was obtained from a man aged 35 to 55 who had recovered from COVID-19. Sequencing was done on a sample of PBMCs or T cells enriched from blood (not recorded which). The chain couples TRBV25-1 to TRBJ1-3, with D hard to call. The CDR3 region has the DNA TGTGCCAGCAGTGGACATGCTGGAAACACCATATATTTT. Its protein product is CASSGHAGNTIYF.